The source of this T cell receptor beta chain is a study of T cell changes during pregnancy in multiple sclerosis. This CDR3 contains 15 residues. V lost 5 bases and J 5 bases, leaving 16 bases between the germline ends. Germline V CDR1 and CDR2: WSHSY, SAAADI. Some clones are missing from TCRdb's copy, which holds only in-frame ones; the method was immunoSEQ multiplex PCR. The table records approximately 32,000 clones, around 90% of them present only once. This chain links TRBV10-2 with TRBJ1-5; D might be TRBD1 (6 bases). This sequence was found in a female donor with multiple sclerosis, enrolled in a pregnancy study. The starting material was CD8+ T cells from peripheral blood mononuclear cells, obtained in the first trimester of pregnancy. The CDR3 here is CASSPEGGDYQPQHF. The CDR3 bases are TGCGCCAGCAGTCCGGAGGGGGGGGATTATCAGCCCCAGCATTTT.